A single TCR beta chain is shown here with its context. Its antigen is currently unknown. The CDR3 runs to 16 residues. Germline assignment: CDR1 MDHEN and CDR2 SYDVKM. V was clipped by 0 bases and J by 6 bases; unmatched bases: 4. This sample was included in a study of PD-1 blockade in classical Hodgkin lymphoma. Some clones are missing from TCRdb's copy, which holds only in-frame ones; the method was immunoSEQ multiplex PCR. In the table there are tens of thousands of clones, 80% of which are singletons. Time point indicated: cycle 4 day 1 (C4D1), after more than 5 weeks of nivolumab. All the patients suffered relapse after autologous stem cell transplantation, and brentuximab vedotin exposure differed. The study, taken as a whole, reports: According to reports, newly diagnosed patients had lower baseline TCR diversity than healthy donors, and relapsed/refractory patients had lower baseline TCR diversity still. Complete responders started with a diversity level that resembled newly diagnosed patients at baseline. After ASCT, patients who started nivolumab under 1 year later were excluded.

This receptor was identified in a human donor with classical Hodgkin lymphoma. The V gene is TRBV28, the J gene TRBJ1-5, with 11 bases that match TRBD1. Sequencing used peripheral blood mononuclear cells (PBMCs), obtained before the fourth cycle of nivolumab. CDR3 region: CASSLWSGQGGQPQHF. CDR3 nucleotides: TGTGCCAGCAGTTTATGGTCGGGACAGGGGGGTCAGCCCCAGCATTTT.